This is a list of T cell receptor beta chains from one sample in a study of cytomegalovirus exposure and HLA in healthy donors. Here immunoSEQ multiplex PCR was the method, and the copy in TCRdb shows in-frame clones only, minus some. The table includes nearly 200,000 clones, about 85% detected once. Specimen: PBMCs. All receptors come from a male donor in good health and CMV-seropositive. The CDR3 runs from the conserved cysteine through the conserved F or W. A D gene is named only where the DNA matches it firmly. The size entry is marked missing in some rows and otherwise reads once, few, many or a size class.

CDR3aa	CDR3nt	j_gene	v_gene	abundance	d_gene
CASSHGTRDNEQFF	TGCGCCAGCAGCCACGGGACTAGGGACAATGAGCAGTTCTTC	TRBJ2-1	TRBV5-1	NA	TRBD2
CASSYSKGGVTEAFF	TGTGCCAGCAGTTACTCGAAAGGGGGTGTCACTGAAGCTTTCTTT	TRBJ1-1	TRBV6-5	NA	NA
CASRSSGPYSYEQYF	TGTGCCAGCAGGAGTAGCGGGCCTTACTCCTACGAGCAGTACTTC	TRBJ2-7	TRBV21-1	NA	NA
CASNGRERSSYNEQFF	TGTGCCAGCAACGGGCGGGAGAGGAGCTCCTACAATGAGCAGTTCTTC	TRBJ2-1	TRBV6-4	few	TRBD2
CASRPPAGPNIQYF	TGTGCCAGCAGGCCCCCCGCGGGTCCAAACATTCAGTACTTC	TRBJ2-4	TRBV6-5	NA	NA
CASSPRTANTRGYTF	TGTGCCAGCAGCCCCCGGACAGCTAACACTAGGGGCTACACCTTC	TRBJ1-2	TRBV7-2	NA	NA
CASSLLGRENTEAFF	TGCGCCAGCAGCTTGTTGGGGCGGGAGAACACTGAAGCTTTCTTT	TRBJ1-1	TRBV5-1	NA	NA
CASSVDPSPEKLFF	TGTGCCAGCAGCGTAGACCCCAGTCCCGAAAAACTGTTTTTT	TRBJ1-4	TRBV9	few	NA
CASSRSSGGSTDTQYF	TGTGCCAGCAGCAGATCTAGCGGGGGGAGCACAGATACGCAGTATTTT	TRBJ2-3	TRBV7-2	NA	TRBD2
CASSVSGAETQYF	TGTGCCAGCAGCGTAAGCGGGGCTGAGACCCAGTACTTC	TRBJ2-5	TRBV7-7	NA	TRBD2
CASSRRGQGRGEKLFF	TGTGCCAGCAGCCGCCGAGGTCAAGGGCGGGGTGAAAAACTGTTTTTT	TRBJ1-4	TRBV11-2	NA	NA
CASSPQGPSGGDEQYF	TGCGCCAGCAGCCCCCAGGGGCCTAGCGGGGGGGACGAGCAGTACTTC	TRBJ2-7	TRBV5-1	NA	TRBD2
CASRGGGSGANVLTF	TGTGCCAGTAGGGGCGGGGGCTCTGGGGCCAACGTCCTGACTTTC	TRBJ2-6	TRBV19	NA	TRBD2
CASSDLGRGFGTDTQYF	TGTGCCAGCAGCGATTTGGGGCGGGGATTCGGCACAGATACGCAGTATTTT	TRBJ2-3	TRBV7-9	NA	NA
CASSQTTVFNQPQHF	TGTGCCAGCAGCCAAACGACAGTATTCAATCAGCCCCAGCATTTT	TRBJ1-5	TRBV5-5	NA	NA
CAISEEREVENEQFF	TGTGCCATCAGTGAGGAGCGGGAAGTAGAAAATGAGCAGTTCTTC	TRBJ2-1	TRBV10-3	once	TRBD2
CASSLGLFNQPQHF	TGTGCCAGCAGCTTAGGACTCTTCAATCAGCCCCAGCATTTT	TRBJ1-5	TRBV11-2	NA	NA
CASSVALGLADLPRRGWYEQYF	TGTGCCAGCAGCGTAGCTCTAGGGCTAGCGGACCTTCCACGCCGGGGCTGGTACGAGCAGTACTTC	TRBJ2-7	TRBV9	NA	TRBD2
CASSWGLAGEETQYF	TGCGCCAGCAGCTGGGGACTAGCGGGAGAAGAGACCCAGTACTTC	TRBJ2-5	TRBV5-1	NA	TRBD2
CAINNGEPTDTQYF	TGTGCCATCAACAACGGGGAGCCCACAGATACGCAGTATTTT	TRBJ2-3	TRBV10-3	NA	NA
CASSRDRANSYEQYF	TGTGCCAGTAGCCGGGACAGGGCTAACTCCTACGAGCAGTACTTC	TRBJ2-7	TRBV19	few	TRBD1
CASIPGTGGSNTEAFF	TGTGCCAGCATACCCGGGACAGGGGGCTCAAACACTGAAGCTTTCTTT	TRBJ1-1	TRBV11-2	NA	TRBD1
CASSPSGGGQGKLFF	TGTGCCAGCAGCCCCTCCGGCGGGGGACAAGGAAAACTGTTTTTT	TRBJ1-4	TRBV9	NA	NA
CASSVALGQGNNGYTF	TGTGCCAGCAGCGTAGCTCTGGGACAGGGGAACAATGGCTACACCTTC	TRBJ1-2	TRBV9	few	TRBD1
CASSPYLGGRAGEQYF	TGTGCCAGCAGCCCCTATTTGGGCGGGAGGGCTGGAGAGCAGTACTTC	TRBJ2-7	TRBV7-2	NA	TRBD2
CASSTRQGENTEAFF	TGTGCCAGCAGCACTAGACAGGGCGAGAACACTGAAGCTTTCTTT	TRBJ1-1	TRBV21-1	NA	NA
CASSNSGSGNIQYF	TGTGCCAGCAGCAATAGCGGGAGCGGGAACATTCAGTACTTC	TRBJ2-4	TRBV7-2	NA	TRBD2
CASSYRAGQGNGYTF	TGTGCCAGCAGTTACCGGGCGGGACAGGGGAACGGCTACACCTTC	TRBJ1-2	TRBV6-5	NA	TRBD1
CASSPPGGKETQYF	TGTGCCAGCTCACCACCTGGAGGGAAAGAGACCCAGTACTTC	TRBJ2-5	TRBV18	NA	NA
CASARSEKLFF	TGTGCCAGCGCGAGGAGTGAAAAACTGTTTTTT	TRBJ1-4	TRBV2	NA	NA
CAISEGQVNEQFF	TGTGCCATCAGTGAAGGTCAGGTCAATGAGCAGTTCTTC	TRBJ2-1	TRBV10-3	NA	NA
CAWSVPRQTQETQYF	TGTGCCTGGAGTGTCCCCCGACAGACGCAAGAGACCCAGTACTTC	TRBJ2-5	TRBV30	NA	NA
CASSVATGGKGGEQFF	TGTGCCAGCAGCGTGGCGACAGGGGGCAAGGGGGGTGAGCAGTTCTTC	TRBJ2-1	TRBV9	NA	TRBD1
CASSPDRVHGYTF	TGTGCCAGCAGCCCGGACAGGGTACACGGCTACACCTTC	TRBJ1-2	TRBV5-6	NA	TRBD1
CATRLGGSYNEQFF	TGTGCCACCCGCTTGGGGGGCTCCTACAATGAGCAGTTCTTC	TRBJ2-1	TRBV6-5	NA	NA
CASSLGSGGTYEQYF	TGCGCCAGCAGCTTGGGCTCTGGCGGTACCTACGAGCAGTACTTC	TRBJ2-7	TRBV5-1	NA	NA
CAGSPIGQGLLQPQHF	TGTGCCGGCAGTCCTATCGGACAGGGGTTATTACAGCCCCAGCATTTT	TRBJ1-5	TRBV28	NA	TRBD1
CASSNWGQGNFGETQYF	TGTGCCAGTAGTAATTGGGGACAGGGGAATTTTGGGGAGACCCAGTACTTC	TRBJ2-5	TRBV19	NA	TRBD1
CASSLMARGSETQYF	TGTGCCAGCAGCTTAATGGCTAGGGGTTCGGAGACCCAGTACTTC	TRBJ2-5	TRBV7-2	few	NA
CASSGQGNSNQPQHF	TGTGCCAGCAGCGGACAGGGTAATAGCAATCAGCCCCAGCATTTT	TRBJ1-5	TRBV9	NA	TRBD1
CASRTSGSSYEQYF	TGTGCCAGCAGGACTAGCGGGAGCTCCTACGAGCAGTACTTC	TRBJ2-7	TRBV6-5	NA	TRBD2
CASSVVAGAYYNEQFF	TGTGCCAGCAGCGTAGTTGCGGGGGCCTACTACAATGAGCAGTTCTTC	TRBJ2-1	TRBV9	NA	NA
CASSGGRGRRSPLHF	TGTGCCAGCAGCGGGGGGAGGGGGAGGCGGTCACCCCTCCACTTT	TRBJ1-6	TRBV9	NA	NA
CASSYPGTARRNTIYF	TGTGCCAGCAGTTACCCTGGGACAGCGCGACGAAACACCATATATTTT	TRBJ1-3	TRBV6-5	NA	TRBD1
CASSQALSGRETQYF	TGTGCCAGCAGCCAAGCTTTGTCGGGGAGGGAGACCCAGTACTTC	TRBJ2-5	TRBV14	NA	NA
CASSESGGLETQYF	TGTGCCAGCAGTGAATCGGGGGGCCTTGAGACCCAGTACTTC	TRBJ2-5	TRBV6-4	NA	NA
CASSFGGGLYNEQFF	TGTGCCAGCAGCTTCGGTGGGGGGTTATACAATGAGCAGTTCTTC	TRBJ2-1	TRBV5-4	NA	NA
CASSQDLSTSNSPLHF	TGCGCCAGCAGCCAAGATTTATCGACTTCTAATTCACCCCTCCACTTT	TRBJ1-6	TRBV4-1	NA	NA
CASSYRQEASYEQYF	TGTGCCAGCAGTTACCGACAGGAAGCGTCCTACGAGCAGTACTTC	TRBJ2-7	TRBV6-5	NA	NA